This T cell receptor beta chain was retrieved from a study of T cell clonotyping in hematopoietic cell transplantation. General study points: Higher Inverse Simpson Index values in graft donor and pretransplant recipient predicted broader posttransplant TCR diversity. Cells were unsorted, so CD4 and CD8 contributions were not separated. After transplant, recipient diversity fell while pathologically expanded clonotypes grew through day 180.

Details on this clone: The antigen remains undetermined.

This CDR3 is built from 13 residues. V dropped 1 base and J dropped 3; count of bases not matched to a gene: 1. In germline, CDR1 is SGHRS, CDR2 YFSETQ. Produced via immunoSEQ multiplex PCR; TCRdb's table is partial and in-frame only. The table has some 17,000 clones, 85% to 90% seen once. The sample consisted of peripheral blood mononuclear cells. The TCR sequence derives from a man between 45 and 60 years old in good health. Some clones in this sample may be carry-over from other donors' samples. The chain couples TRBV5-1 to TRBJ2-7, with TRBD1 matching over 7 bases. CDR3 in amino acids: CASSLRQGYEQYF. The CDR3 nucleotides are TGCGCCAGCAGCTTGAGACAGGGCTACGAGCAGTACTTC.